The 11 T cell receptor beta chains below all came from one sample that was sequenced in a study of post-analysis software for immune sequencing data. Study outcomes and limitations: Patients showed TRBV5-6, TRBV5-1 and TRBV20-1 among about five TRBV segments more frequent than in controls.

TCR beta cDNA libraries had unique molecular identifiers. TCRdb recomputed calls from the PCR reads with MiXCR, one row per CDR3 protein. The data contain about 460,000 distinct CDR3 sequences, roughly 45% of them singletons. These receptors' antigens are unknown. The sample was blood. The source of these receptors is a girl aged 10 to 17 with multiple sclerosis.

The sample holds many counts of this clonotype. The rearrangement joins TRBV4-1 to TRBJ2-7; 8 bases map to TRBD1. CDR3 length: 14 residues. J gave up 3 bases and V 3 bases, and 4 bases lay outside the gene matches. Germline lookup yields CDR1 MGHRA and CDR2 YSYEKL. This CDR3 reads CASSHPGGVYEQYF. The CDR3 coding sequence is TGCGCCAGCAGCCATCCAGGGGGCGTCTACGAGCAGTACTTC.

This clonotype was observed a few times. The chain is built from TRBV20-1 and TRBJ2-1; perhaps TRBD2 as D (6 bases). The germline CDR1 and CDR2 sequences are DFQATT and SNEGSKA (reference sequence). V was cut by 3 bases and J by 6 bases, with 12 bases left in between. The CDR3 spans 13 residues. The CDR3 sequence is CSARLAGRNEQFF. In nucleotides, the CDR3 is TGCAGTGCTAGGCTGGCGGGACGCAATGAGCAGTTCTTC.

A single count supports this clonotype. The chain carries TRBV3-1 and TRBJ1-2; 7 nucleotides match TRBD1. J was trimmed by 5 bases and V by 0 bases; bases with no gene match: 6. Germline V CDR1 and CDR2: LGHDT, YNNKEL (reference sequence). The CDR3 sequence is 15 residues long. CDR3 nucleotides: TGTGCCAGCAGCCAAGATGCAGGGGGAGCGTATGGCTACACCTTC. Translation: CASSQDAGGAYGYTF.

V usage is TRBV12-3 or TRBV12-4 and J usage is TRBJ2-1, with D hard to call. The V end lost 10 bases, the J end lost 8 bases, and 9 bases lay between the germline ends. This CDR3 is 10 amino acids long. The CDR3 sequence: CATKDDEQFF. The DNA for the CDR3 is TGTGCCACGAAAGACGATGAGCAGTTCTTC.

This clonotype came up a few times. The V and J genes are TRBV20-1 and TRBJ2-2; TRBD2 matches 9 bases. The V gene's germline CDR1 is DFQATT and CDR2 SNEGSKA (reference sequence). The CDR3 consists of 17 residues. J lost 3 bases, V lost 1 base, and 9 bases had no gene match. For the CDR3, the DNA is TGCAGTGCTAGAGTTCCTAGCGGGATGTTTGACACCGGGGAGCTGTTTTTT. Protein: CSARVPSGMFDTGELFF.

This rearrangement joins TRBV29-1 to TRBJ1-2; 10 bases map to TRBD1. CDR1 and CDR2 (germline): SQVTM, ANQGSEA. This CDR3 comprises 13 residues. Unmatched junction bases numbered 9, after V lost 8 bases and J lost 6 bases. The chain's CDR3 is CSSFSGQGNGYTF. The CDR3 nucleotides are TGCAGCTCCTTTTCGGGACAGGGGAATGGCTACACCTTC.

V is TRBV7-2 and J is TRBJ1-4; D possibly corresponds to TRBD1 (5 bases). Trimming shortened V by 4 bases and J by 0 bases, and 9 bases separated the two germline ends. This CDR3 has 15 amino acids. The V gene's germline CDR1 is SGHTA and CDR2 FQGNSA. The CDR3 is CASSSWGATNEKLFF. The CDR3, as DNA: TGTGCCAGCAGCTCCTGGGGGGCAACTAATGAAAAACTGTTTTTT.

The genes are TRBV29-1 and TRBJ2-5; TRBD1 agrees at 11 bases. CDR1 and CDR2 from the germline V gene are SQVTM and ANQGSEA. After removal of 3 bases from V and 13 bases from J, the junction contained 19 bases not matched to a gene. The CDR3 totals 16 residues. The CDR3 DNA reads TGCAGCGTTGATTTTCGTGGACAGGGGGCGCGAAGGGAGCGGTACTTC. It specifies CSVDFRGQGARRERYF.

The V and J genes are TRBV20-1 and TRBJ2-5, with a tentative D call TRBD2 (5 bases). Germline-derived CDR1 and CDR2 are DFQATT and SNEGSKA (reference sequence). The length of the CDR3 is 12 residues. V lost 5 bases to trimming and J lost 1 base, with 8 bases between them. The DNA of the CDR3 is TGCAGTGCTGGACTGAGCCAAGAGACCCAGTACTTC. This gives the protein CSAGLSQETQYF.

The chain combines TRBV5-1 with TRBJ1-3; D possibly corresponds to TRBD1 (5 bases). The CDR3 loop spans 16 amino acids. CDR1 and CDR2 from the germline V gene are SGHRS and YFSETQ. With 0 bases removed from V and 2 bases from J, the gap between germline ends came to 12 bases. The CDR3 region has the DNA TGCGCCAGCAGCTTGGTCCAGGGTAGAACTGGAAACACCATATATTTT. It specifies CASSLVQGRTGNTIYF.

This clonotype came up many times. V and J are TRBV10-2 and TRBJ2-1; 13 nucleotides line up with TRBD2. The V and J ends lost 3 bases and 2 bases, in that order; junction bases with no gene match: 7. CDR3 length: 18 amino acids. Germline V gene lookup returns CDR1 WSHSY and CDR2 SAAADI. The CDR3 spells CASSDGTSGTGTYNEQFF. The CDR3 DNA is TGCGCCAGCAGTGACGGGACTAGCGGGACTGGTACCTACAATGAGCAGTTCTTC.